This T cell receptor beta chain came from a study of CD8 T cells in ankylosing spondylitis (dated by TCRdb to about 2017). Background on the whole study: The study set out to find disease-linked TCR variants by profiling T cell receptor beta repertoires in ankylosing spondylitis patients and healthy donors. The full study cohort comprised around 23 ankylosing spondylitis patients and roughly 110 healthy donors. Peripheral blood was sampled, and synovial fluid was additionally collected from ankylosing spondylitis patients.

Trimmed from V: 5 bases; trimmed from J: 1 base; junction bases lacking a gene match: 5. The germline V gene (reference sequence) gives CDR1 as DFQATT and CDR2 as SNEGSKA. The CDR3 sequence holds 16 residues, the cysteine and phenylalanine included. Just the 48-base CDR3 DNA is kept, in frame starting at base 1. Overall results and qualifications from the work: The disease-linked clones were reported to be significantly enriched in matched synovial fluid samples from ankylosing spondylitis patients. The disease-linked clones had a CD8+ phenotype and were found at relatively low frequencies in peripheral blood. A TCR beta motif made up of several highly homologous amino acid variants appeared to be characteristic of blood from ankylosing spondylitis patients. Some TCR beta motif variants had previously been reported in synovial fluid and blood of reactive arthritis patients, which suggested common disease-initiation mechanisms.

This clonotype occurred a few times. Its antigen has not been determined. Per-base qualities were not stored, and no clone one base away is much larger. The data were produced on an Illumina HiSeq 2500. Quantitative 5'-RACE with molecular barcodes was the method used to prepare the TCR beta libraries. From the authors' description of their analysis: A new computational method, built on a probabilistic model of VDJ rearrangement, was used to identify disease-linked TCR variants. The public reads were run again by TCRdb, first through fastp at Q25 and then through MiXCR, and only productive beta chains were kept. Rows with one shared CDR3 protein collapse into an entry with the most common genes and DNA. The V and J calls were determined by TCRdb, not by the authors. For this sample the table gives roughly 440,000 distinct CDR3 sequences, of which 17% were detected only once. 1% of the sample lies in the top ten.

The receptor was isolated from a male donor with ankylosing spondylitis. What was sequenced was blood, either unsorted or a sorted T cell fraction (not recorded which). Here the chain combines TRBV20-1 and TRBJ1-4; TRBD1 agrees with 12 junctional bases. The DNA sequence is TGCAGTGCTTACGGGACAGGGGGCCTAACTAATGAAAAACTGTTTTTT. This codes for CSAYGTGGLTNEKLFF.